The T cell receptor beta chain described here comes from a study of T cell repertoires in MIS-A myocarditis (dated by TCRdb to the early 2020s). About this clone itself: There is no known antigen for this receptor. Per-base qualities were not stored, and no clone one base away is much larger.

TCRbeta CDR3 regions were amplified with the immunoSEQ bias-controlled multiplex PCR and sequenced at high throughput. Turning to the authors' computational methods: The immunoSEQ vendor pipeline collapsed and filtered the CDR3 sequences so that the abundance and frequency of each unique TCRbeta CDR3 could be quantified. Dominant CDR3 amino acid sequences were clustered with SARS-CoV-2-specific ImmuneCODE TCRbeta sequences by CD-HIT using a 90% global sequence identity threshold. A clone was classed as hyperexpanded at a frequency of 0.1 to 1 and as large at a frequency of 0.01 to 0.1. The CDR3 amino acid sequences and the V and J gene assignments of the dominant clones were confirmed with MiXCR. The R stringdist package was used to calculate Levenshtein distances between the patient clonotypes and the ImmuneCODE hits. This is the immuneACCESS table as TCRdb keeps it, with only in-frame sequences that have V and J called. A part of the clones is gone; compared with another copy, unresolved V genes explain less than half, and the rest is unexplained. The V and J calls and clone size come from that table; D and trimming were worked out from the DNA. The sample table records more than 6,000 clones; around 73% of these occur just once. In total, the top ten clones hold roughly a fifth of the sample.

The junction shows trimming of 6 bases on V and 8 bases on J, plus 16 bases between the germline ends. Reading the germline V gene gives CDR1 LGHNT and CDR2 FRNRAP. Spanning cysteine to phenylalanine, the CDR3 consists of 13 amino acids. The entry retains the CDR3 DNA only, 39 bases that are in frame from base 1. The QIAamp DNA FFPE kit was used to extract genomic DNA from formalin-fixed paraffin-embedded autopsy tissue. Sequences were obtained from right inferior lung lobe tissue obtained at autopsy. This TCR derives from a young man with fulminant myocarditis from multisystem inflammatory syndrome in adults (MIS-A) after COVID-19. The sequence is built from TRBV12-5 and TRBJ1-2; no D gene can be assigned with confidence. The DNA reads as follows: TGTGCTAGTGGCCCCGACCTCGGGAGGGGCTACACCTTC. Translated, this gives CASGPDLGRGYTF.